The T cell receptor (beta chain) under discussion was sequenced for a study of T cell responses to AZD1222 COVID-19 vaccine. Study background: Combined were second doses at about 4 or about 12 weeks. Study results and limitations: Baseline antibody screening turned up just a handful of seropositive AZD1222 recipients. None of the repertoires were sampled until the peak T cell response had passed. Nearly half of spike-specific TCRs reportedly target variant regions that are unmutated in the B.1.351 and B.1.1.7 variants.

Germline CDR1 SGHAT, CDR2 FQNNGV. After removal of 5 bases from V and 6 bases from J, the junction contained 9 bases not matched to a gene. The CDR3 has 16 residues. Profiled with immunoSEQ multiplex PCR; TCRdb holds only in-frame clones, not every one. The sample consists of 150,000 to 200,000 clones, about 94% of them appearing once. This clone was detected only a few times. Antigen: not known. This receptor was identified in an adult in good health. Source: peripheral blood, taken on day 0 of AZD1222 vaccination. This chain uses TRBV11-2 with TRBJ1-6; 8 nucleotides line up with TRBD1. The DNA of the CDR3 is TGTGCCAGCAGCCTAAGCTGGACAGGGAGTAATTCACCCCTCCACTTT. This translates into CASSLSWTGSNSPLHF. The variable domain in full, with the rest retrieved from reference TRBV11-2 and TRBJ1-6, is EAGVAQSPRYKIIEKRQSVAFWCNPISGHATLYWYQQILGQGPKLLIQFQNNGVVDDSQLPKDRFSAERLKGVDSTLKIQPAKLEDSAVYLCASSLSWTGSNSPLHFGNGTRLTVT.